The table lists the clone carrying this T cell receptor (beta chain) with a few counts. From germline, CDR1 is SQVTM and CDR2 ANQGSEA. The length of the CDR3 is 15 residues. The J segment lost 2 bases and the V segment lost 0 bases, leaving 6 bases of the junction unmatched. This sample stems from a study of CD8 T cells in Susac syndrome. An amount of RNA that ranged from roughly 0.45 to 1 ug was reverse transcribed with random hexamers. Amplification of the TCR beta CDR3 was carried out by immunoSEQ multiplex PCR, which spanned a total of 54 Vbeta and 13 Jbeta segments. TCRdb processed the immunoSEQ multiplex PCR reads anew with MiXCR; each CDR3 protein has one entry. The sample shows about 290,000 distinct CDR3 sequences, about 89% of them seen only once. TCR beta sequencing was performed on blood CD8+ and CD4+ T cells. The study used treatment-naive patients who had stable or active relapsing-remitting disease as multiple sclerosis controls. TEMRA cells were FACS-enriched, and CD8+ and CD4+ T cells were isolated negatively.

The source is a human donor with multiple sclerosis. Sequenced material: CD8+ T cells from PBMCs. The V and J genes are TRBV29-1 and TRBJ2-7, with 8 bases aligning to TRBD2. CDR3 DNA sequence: TGCAGCGTTGAAGATAGCGGGAACACCGCCTACGAGCAGTACTTC. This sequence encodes CSVEDSGNTAYEQYF.